This T cell receptor (beta chain) comes out of a study of CD8 T cells in ankylosing spondylitis. Notes on the study in general: Ankylosing spondylitis blood seemed to carry a telltale TCR beta motif made of under ten highly homologous variants.

The CDR3 sequence is 13 residues long. CDR1 and CDR2 from the germline V gene are MGHRA and YSYEKL. V gave up 2 bases and J gave up 8 bases, with 9 bases separating them. This clonotype was seen only a few times. Its specificity is not known. TCRdb called the 5' RACE reads again in MiXCR, with one record for every CDR3 protein. This sample has 700,000 or so distinct CDR3 sequences, with around a fifth found just once. The rearrangement links TRBV4-1 to TRBJ1-4; D gene ambiguous. The sample consisted of blood, either unsorted or a sorted T cell fraction (not recorded which). This sequence originates from a male donor with ankylosing spondylitis. CDR3: CASSQRGYEKLFF. DNA of the CDR3: TGCGCCAGCAGCCAACGAGGTTACGAAAAACTGTTTTTT.